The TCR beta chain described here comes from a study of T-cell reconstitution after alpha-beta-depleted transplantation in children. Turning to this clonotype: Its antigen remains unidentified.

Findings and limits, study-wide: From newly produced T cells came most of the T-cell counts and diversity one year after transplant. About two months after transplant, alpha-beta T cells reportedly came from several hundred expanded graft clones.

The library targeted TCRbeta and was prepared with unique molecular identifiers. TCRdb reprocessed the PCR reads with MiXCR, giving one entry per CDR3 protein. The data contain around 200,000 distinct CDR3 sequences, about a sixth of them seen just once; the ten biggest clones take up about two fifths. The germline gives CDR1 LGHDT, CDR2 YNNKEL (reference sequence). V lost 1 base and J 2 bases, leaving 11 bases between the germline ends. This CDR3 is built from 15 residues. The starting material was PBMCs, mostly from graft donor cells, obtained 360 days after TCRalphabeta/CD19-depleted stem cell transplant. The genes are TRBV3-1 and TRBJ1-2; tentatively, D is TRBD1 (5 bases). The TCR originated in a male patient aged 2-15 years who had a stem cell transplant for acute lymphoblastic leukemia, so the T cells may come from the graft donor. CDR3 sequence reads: CASSQVGAGNYGYTF. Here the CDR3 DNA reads TGTGCCAGCAGCCAAGTAGGGGCAGGAAACTATGGCTACACCTTC.